The rows below give T cell receptor beta chains drawn from one sample of a study of T cell changes during pregnancy in multiple sclerosis. Libraries were prepared by immunoSEQ multiplex PCR; TCRdb keeps only in-frame clonotypes and omits some of them. The sample has under 55,000 clones; 94% are singletons. This sample comprised CD4+ T cells from peripheral blood mononuclear cells, obtained in the third trimester of pregnancy. All receptors derive from a female donor with multiple sclerosis, enrolled in a pregnancy study. The CDR3 runs from the conserved cysteine through the conserved F or W. D genes are given only for firm matches. Only part of the rows carry a size: once, few, many, or a class if the clone is expanded.

12 . TRBJ1-2 . TRBV5-6 TGTGCCAGCAGCTTTTCCGGGTATGGCTACACCTTC CASSFSGYGYTF
17 . TRBJ2-7 . TRBV27 TGTGCCAGCAGCCAAAGACCGGACAGACCGAGCTCCTACGAGCAGTACTTC CASSQRPDRPSSYEQYF
14 TRBD1 TRBJ1-1 . TRBV25-1 TGTGCCAGCAGTGAATCGAGACAGGGTGGGCAAGCTTTCTTT CASSESRQGGQAFF
14 . TRBJ1-2 . TRBV7-2 TGTGCCAGCAGCTTAGCTAGAGCTAACTATGGCTACACCTTC CASSLARANYGYTF
14 . TRBJ1-6 . TRBV5-4 TGTGCCAGCAGCTTCCAGGGGAGCAATTCACCCCTCCACTTT CASSFQGSNSPLHF
11 . TRBJ1-3 . TRBV7-9 TGTGCCAGCAGCGCGGACATCGCCATATATTTT CASSADIAIYF
15 TRBD1 TRBJ1-2 . TRBV15 TGTGCCACCAGCAGAGAAGGGGGCGTGGGCTATGGCTACACCTTC CATSREGGVGYGYTF
12 . TRBJ2-5 . TRBV19 TGTGCCAGTAGTACGCGTGGTGAGACCCAGTACTTC CASSTRGETQYF
14 . TRBJ1-4 . TRBV7-9 TGTGCCAGCAGCTCGGGGGATCGGGGTGAAAAACTGTTTTTT CASSSGDRGEKLFF
16 . TRBJ2-3 . TRBV11-1 TGTGCCAGCAGCACCCAGCGTTTTGCGGGTGGAAATACGCAGTATTTT CASSTQRFAGGNTQYF
11 TRBD1 TRBJ1-1 . TRBV6-1 TGTGCCAGCCCCAGGGGGACTGAAGCTTTCTTT CASPRGTEAFF
12 . TRBJ2-3 . TRBV30 TGTGCCTGGAGTCCTTCCACGGGGACGCAGTATTTT CAWSPSTGTQYF
15 . TRBJ2-1 . TRBV2 TGTGCCAGCAGTCTAGGATTTAGATCCTACAATGAGCAGTTCTTC CASSLGFRSYNEQFF
14 . TRBJ2-3 . TRBV4-1 TGCGCCAGCAGCCAAGAGTTGGCCCACGATACGCAGTATTTT CASSQELAHDTQYF
16 TRBD1 TRBJ1-6 once TRBV5-1 TGCGCCAGCAGCACCTCGGGACAGGGTTATAATTCACCCCTCCACTTT CASSTSGQGYNSPLHF
16 . TRBJ2-5 . TRBV28 TGTGCCAGCAGTCCTTCCTCGGCCAGGGTCCAAGAGACCCAGTACTTC CASSPSSARVQETQYF
13 . TRBJ2-5 . TRBV5-6 TGTGCCAGCAGCGCAGGACAAATCGAGACCCAGTACTTC CASSAGQIETQYF
15 . TRBJ1-4 . TRBV7-8 TGTGCCAGCAGCTTAGGATGGCAGGGATCTGAAAAACTGTTTTTT CASSLGWQGSEKLFF
12 . TRBJ1-2 . TRBV30 TGTGCCTGGGCCCCGGGGGGCACTGGCTACACCTTC CAWAPGGTGYTF
15 . TRBJ2-4 . TRBV13 TGTGCCAGCAGGGCAGGGTATGAGGCCAAAAACATTCAGTACTTC CASRAGYEAKNIQYF
16 . TRBJ2-7 . TRBV2 TGTGCCAGCAGTGATCTTTCAGGCCTACTCTCCTACGAGCAGTACTTC CASSDLSGLLSYEQYF
10 . TRBJ2-7 . TRBV6-6 TGTGCCAGCGGGGCATACGAGCAGTACTTC CASGAYEQYF
16 TRBD2 TRBJ2-5 . TRBV29-1 TGCAGCGTGAGCACTAGCGGGAGGGCCTTACGCGAGACCCAGTACTTC CSVSTSGRALRETQYF
19 . TRBJ1-2 . TRBV28 TGTGCCAGCAGTTTGGTTTACGCGCCGGGGACACCCTCTGGCTATGGCTACACCTTC CASSLVYAPGTPSGYGYTF
17 TRBD1 TRBJ2-2 once TRBV7-2 TGTGCCAGCAGCATACGACGACAGGGACAGAACACCGGGGAGCTGTTTTTT CASSIRRQGQNTGELFF
13 TRBD1 TRBJ2-7 . TRBV5-1 TGCGCCAGCTCTGGGACAGGGGTGGCTAGGCAGTACTTC CASSGTGVARQYF
13 . TRBJ1-6 . TRBV25-1 TGTGCCAGCAGGGGGGCACAAGGTTCACCCCTCCACTTT CASRGAQGSPLHF
16 . TRBJ1-6 . TRBV10-1 TGCGCCAGCAGTGAGTCGGAGTCCGATTCCAATTCACCCCTCCACTTT CASSESESDSNSPLHF
15 . TRBJ2-7 . TRBV5-6 TGTGCCAGCAGCCCGAGCGGGTATAAAGCCTACGAGCAGTACTTC CASSPSGYKAYEQYF
15 . TRBJ2-3 . TRBV29-1 TGCAGCGTCACGGAGGAGGGCAGGGTGACAGATACGCAGTATTTT CSVTEEGRVTDTQYF
14 TRBD1 TRBJ1-2 . TRBV18 TGTGCCAGCTCAAACACAGGGGAGTTCGGGGGCTACACCTTC CASSNTGEFGGYTF
12 . TRBJ1-1 . TRBV30 TGTGCCTGGACTACGAGTTTCGGTGAAGCTTTCTTT CAWTTSFGEAFF
15 . TRBJ2-2 . TRBV11-1 TGTGCCAGCAGCTTGGTGACGGGGAACACCGGGGAGCTGTTTTTT CASSLVTGNTGELFF
17 TRBD1 TRBJ1-2 . TRBV27 TGTGCCAGCAGTTTAGTGGGACAGGGGTCGTTGTTGCTAGGCTACACCTTC CASSLVGQGSLLLGYTF
12 . TRBJ2-7 . TRBV11-3 TGTGCCAGCAGCTTAGGTCCGAGAGAGCAGTACTTC CASSLGPREQYF
15 . TRBJ2-5 . TRBV5-6 TGTGCCAGCAGCTTTGGACGGACTGGACAAGAGACCCAGTACTTC CASSFGRTGQETQYF
14 TRBD1 TRBJ2-4 . TRBV6-1 TGTGCCAGCAGGATCGGACAGGAGACAAACATTCAGTACTTC CASRIGQETNIQYF
15 . TRBJ2-5 . TRBV5-1 TGCGCCAGCAGCATGACGGGACACCACCAAGAGACCCAGTACTTC CASSMTGHHQETQYF
15 . TRBJ1-1 . TRBV19 TGTGCCAGTAGCATACCTGGAGGCAGATTGGCTGAAGCTTTCTTT CASSIPGGRLAEAFF
17 . TRBJ2-3 . TRBV4-2 TGTGCCAGCAGCCAATATGCAACGACTACTAGCACAGATACGCAGTATTTT CASSQYATTTSTDTQYF
14 TRBD2 TRBJ2-3 . TRBV6-6 TGTGCCAGCAGTTCGGGAGGGGTAGCAGATACGCAGTATTTT CASSSGGVADTQYF
13 . TRBJ1-2 . TRBV5-1 TGCGCCAGCAGCCAAACATGGTCCTATGGCTACACCTTC CASSQTWSYGYTF
15 . TRBJ2-1 once TRBV6-1 TGTGCCAGCAGTGACAGGGGTATAGCCTACAATGAGCAGTTCTTC CASSDRGIAYNEQFF
13 TRBD1 TRBJ1-2 . TRBV6-5 TGTGCCAGCAGAAAGGGACAGGGGATTGGCTACACCTTC CASRKGQGIGYTF
15 . TRBJ2-5 . TRBV7-3 TGTGCCAGCAGCTTAACGCAGGGAGGAGCGGAGACCCAGTACTTC CASSLTQGGAETQYF
16 TRBD2 TRBJ2-5 . TRBV7-9 TGTGCCAGCAGCTATAGCGGGAGGTCGGATGGTGAGACCCAGTACTTC CASSYSGRSDGETQYF
14 TRBD1 TRBJ2-7 . TRBV18 TGTGCCAGCTCACCCGTAGGACAGGACGCCGCGCAGTACTTC CASSPVGQDAAQYF